The rows below give T cell receptor beta chains drawn from one sample of a study of cytomegalovirus exposure and HLA in healthy donors. Assay used: immunoSEQ multiplex PCR; TCRdb lists only in-frame clones, some missing. The table includes about 230,000 clones, approximately 85% detected once. Sequencing was done on a sample of PBMCs. Every receptor here comes from a girl aged 2-10 years in good health and CMV-seronegative. Each CDR3 is given with its conserved first and last residue. A D gene is named only where the DNA matches it firmly. For some rows the clone size is stated as once, few or many, or as a class when expanded; others skip it.

v_gene	j_gene	abundance	d_gene	CDR3aa	CDR3nt
TRBV5-1	TRBJ2-3	-	TRBD2	CASSLVAGFPDTQYF	TGCGCCAGCAGCTTGGTAGCGGGGTTTCCAGATACGCAGTATTTT
TRBV11-2	TRBJ1-4	-	TRBD1	CASSRVGQGGEKLFF	TGTGCCAGCAGCCGAGTAGGACAGGGCGGTGAAAAACTGTTTTTT
TRBV5-1	TRBJ2-5	-	TRBD2	CASNEGNGLAGETQYF	TGCGCCAGCAACGAGGGCAATGGACTAGCGGGAGAGACCCAGTACTTC
TRBV18	TRBJ2-7	-	TRBD1	CASSPGQGLRYF	TGTGCCAGCTCCCCCGGACAGGGGTTAAGGTACTTC
TRBV6-5	TRBJ2-7	-	TRBD1	CASKDRGIVYEQYF	TGTGCCAGCAAAGACAGGGGAATAGTGTACGAGCAGTACTTC
TRBV4-1	TRBJ2-6	once	TRBD2	CASSQISLAGSGANVLTF	TGCGCCAGCAGCCAAATCTCCCTAGCGGGGTCTGGGGCCAACGTCCTGACTTTC
TRBV2	TRBJ1-6	-	-	CASSEDRHNSPLHF	TGTGCCAGCAGTGAGGACAGACATAATTCACCCCTCCACTTT
TRBV29-1	TRBJ1-2	-	TRBD1	CSVGPGTGVYGYTF	TGCAGCGTCGGTCCCGGGACAGGGGTGTATGGCTACACCTTC
TRBV9	TRBJ1-1	-	-	CASSVEGRGTEAFF	TGTGCCAGCAGCGTAGAGGGAAGGGGGACAGAAGCTTTCTTT
TRBV27	TRBJ1-2	few	-	CASSQDGIYGYTF	TGTGCCAGCAGTCAGGACGGGATCTATGGCTACACCTTC
TRBV6-5	TRBJ1-4	-	-	CASSAPGDEKLFF	TGTGCCAGCAGTGCCCCAGGGGATGAAAAACTGTTTTTT
TRBV15	TRBJ2-6	-	TRBD1	CATSTTGGASGANVLTF	TGTGCCACCAGCACGACAGGGGGCGCCTCTGGGGCCAACGTCCTGACTTTC
TRBV6-5	TRBJ1-2	-	TRBD1	CASSYSGTGGYGYTF	TGTGCCAGCAGTTACTCCGGGACAGGGGGCTATGGCTACACCTTC
TRBV27	TRBJ2-5	-	-	CASSRGGLRRETQYF	TGTGCCAGCAGTAGGGGGGGACTCCGACGGGAGACCCAGTACTTC
TRBV6-5	TRBJ2-3	-	-	CASSGQSTDTQYF	TGTGCCAGCAGTGGACAGAGCACAGATACGCAGTATTTT
TRBV6-5	TRBJ2-7	-	TRBD1	CASSSPGQGSYEQYF	TGTGCCAGCAGCTCGCCGGGACAGGGATCCTACGAGCAGTACTTC
TRBV6-4	TRBJ2-3	-	TRBD2	CASSAGTSGTDTQYF	TGTGCCAGCTCCGCCGGGACTAGCGGCACAGATACGCAGTATTTT
TRBV6-6	TRBJ2-7	once	TRBD1	CASTPSPGQGSYEQYF	TGTGCCAGCACCCCATCCCCGGGACAGGGATCCTACGAGCAGTACTTC
TRBV23-1	TRBJ2-1	-	TRBD2	CASSPGTSGTGKDYNEQFF	TGCGCCAGCAGTCCCGGGACTAGCGGGACAGGTAAAGACTACAATGAGCAGTTCTTC
TRBV5-6	TRBJ2-1	-	-	CASSLVSAGAYNEQFF	TGTGCCAGCAGCTTGGTGTCGGCAGGGGCATACAATGAGCAGTTCTTC
TRBV4-1	TRBJ2-1	-	TRBD1	CASSPVPGQGENEQFF	TGCGCCAGCAGCCCCGTACCGGGACAGGGCGAGAATGAGCAGTTCTTC
TRBV4-1	TRBJ1-4	few	TRBD1	CASSLTLGQGKGKLFF	TGCGCCAGCAGCCTTACCTTGGGACAGGGGAAAGGAAAACTGTTTTTT
TRBV6-6	TRBJ2-4	-	TRBD1	CASSSGTGPNIQYF	TGTGCCAGCAGCTCCGGGACAGGGCCAAACATTCAGTACTTC
TRBV19	TRBJ1-1	-	-	CASSPFLNRDDTEAFF	TGTGCCAGTAGTCCATTTTTAAACAGGGACGACACTGAAGCTTTCTTT
TRBV6-5	TRBJ1-1	-	TRBD1	CASSYPGQGNTEAFF	TGTGCCAGCAGTTACCCAGGACAGGGGAACACTGAAGCTTTCTTT
TRBV13	TRBJ2-1	-	-	CASSLLRSEQFF	TGTGCCAGCAGCTTACTCCGGAGTGAGCAGTTCTTC
TRBV5-1	TRBJ1-4	-	-	CASRPGVLTSTNEKLFF	TGCGCCAGCAGACCCGGGGTATTAACATCAACTAATGAAAAACTGTTTTTT
TRBV9	TRBJ2-7	-	TRBD2	CASSVEAGGPYEQYF	TGTGCCAGCAGCGTAGAGGCGGGGGGCCCCTACGAGCAGTACTTC
TRBV30	TRBJ2-7	-	-	CAWSVGASYEQYF	TGTGCCTGGAGTGTAGGAGCCTCCTACGAGCAGTACTTC
TRBV5-1	TRBJ2-5	-	TRBD1	CASSLGLPGQGETQYF	TGCGCCAGCAGCTTGGGGTTGCCGGGACAGGGGGAGACCCAGTACTTC
TRBV27	TRBJ2-7	-	TRBD1	CASSLSIDRGKQYF	TGTGCCAGCAGTTTATCGATTGACAGGGGGAAGCAGTACTTC
TRBV25-1	TRBJ2-7	-	TRBD1	CASSSRDRAYEQYF	TGTGCCAGCAGTAGCCGGGACAGGGCCTACGAGCAGTACTTC
TRBV29-1	TRBJ2-5	-	-	CSVDSGGSHGTQYF	TGCAGCGTTGATAGCGGCGGCTCCCATGGGACCCAGTACTTC
TRBV6-1	TRBJ2-7	-	-	CASSEELDYEQYF	TGTGCCAGCAGTGAAGAACTAGACTACGAGCAGTACTTC
TRBV30	TRBJ2-4	-	-	CAWSVGQGLWYF	TGTGCCTGGAGTGTGGGGCAGGGGCTCTGGTACTTC
TRBV30	TRBJ2-7	-	-	CAFAPGSTFGEQYF	TGTGCCTTTGCCCCGGGGAGTACTTTTGGCGAGCAGTACTTC
TRBV27	TRBJ1-6	-	TRBD1	CASSTQGALNSPLHF	TGTGCCAGCAGCACACAGGGGGCTCTTAATTCACCCCTCCACTTT